These T cell receptor beta chains were read from a single sample in a study of tumor-infiltrating lymphocytes in primary liver carcinoma. TCRdb called the multiplex PCR reads again in MiXCR, with one record for every CDR3 protein. This table holds about 190,000 distinct CDR3 sequences, around four fifths found once. Sequenced: tumor tissue from primary liver carcinoma. These TCRs come from a man aged 40-50 years with primary liver carcinoma and hepatitis B virus infection. CDR3s include the opening cysteine and the closing phenylalanine or tryptophan. A D gene is named only where the DNA matches it firmly. Only some rows state a clone size, as once, few, many or a class for expanded clones.

j_gene	v_gene	abundance	d_gene	CDR3nt	CDR3aa
TRBJ2-5	TRBV29-1	NA	TRBD2	TGCGGCGCTGGTGGGACTAGCGGGAGTAGGGAGACCCAATACTTC	CGAGGTSGSRETQYF
TRBJ2-1	TRBV14	NA	TRBD2	TGTTCCAGCAGCCAAGACGGGACTAGCGGGAGCCCCCACAATGAGCAGTTCTTC	CSSSQDGTSGSPHNEQFF
TRBJ2-3	TRBV4-2	once	TRBD2	TGTGCCAGCGGCCAAGAAGGGAGGATTAGCGGGAGAGGAGATACGCAGTATTTT	CASGQEGRISGRGDTQYF
TRBJ2-1	TRBV4-3	once	TRBD2	TGCGCCAGCACCCAAGAAAGGTGTAGCGGGATCCTGTATGAGCAGTTCTTC	CASTQERCSGILYEQFF
TRBJ1-2	TRBV29-1	NA	NA	TGTAGCGTTGGGGCACCATCAGGAACTCAAGTGGCTAACTATGGCTATACCTTC	CSVGAPSGTQVANYGYTF
TRBJ2-1	TRBV29-1	few	NA	TGCAGCATTCTTGACAGAGAGCAGTTGTTC	CSILDREQLF
TRBJ2-5	TRBV6-6	NA	TRBD2	TGTGCCAGCAGCCAATGGGTTTTACTGACTAGCGGGAGGGCCGTAGAGACCCAGTGCTTC	CASSQWVLLTSGRAVETQCF
TRBJ2-1	TRBV5-1	once	NA	TGCGCCAGCAACTTGGCCGGGACCGTGAATTATTACGAACAGTTCTTC	CASNLAGTVNYYEQFF
TRBJ2-7	TRBV5-1	NA	TRBD1	TGCGCCAGCAGCCAGGGACAGGAGCATGACGAGCAGTGCTTC	CASSQGQEHDEQCF
TRBJ2-7	TRBV12-5	NA	NA	TGTGCTAGTGAGGGTACCGGTTCCTACGGGCAGTACTTC	CASEGTGSYGQYF
TRBJ2-1	TRBV5-4	NA	TRBD2	TGTGTCAGCAGTCTCGCCGGGGGGGGTTATAATGAGCACTTCTTC	CVSSLAGGGYNEHFF
TRBJ2-1	TRBV11-2	once	TRBD2	TGTATCTGCAGCTTTAGCGGGCCACTCGACAATGAGCAGTTCTTC	CICSFSGPLDNEQFF
TRBJ2-7	TRBV29-1	few	NA	TGTAGTGTTGAAGATCCAGGAGGGGGCTCCTACGAGCAGTACTTC	CSVEDPGGGSYEQYF
TRBJ2-7	TRBV29-1	NA	NA	TGTAGCGTTGGTCCTAGCATGAGGGACGAGCAGTACTTC	CSVGPSMRDEQYF
TRBJ2-7	TRBV7-9	NA	NA	TGTGCCAGCAGCACAAGACTAGCCGGGGGCTCCTACGAACAGTACTTC	CASSTRLAGGSYEQYF
TRBJ1-5	TRBV6-2/TRBV6-3	NA	NA	TGTGCCAGCAGTTACTCCCGGGATGGTGATGTAAGGAATCAGCCCCAGCATTTT	CASSYSRDGDVRNQPQHF
TRBJ2-1	TRBV4-2	many	TRBD1	TGTGCCAGCAGCCAAGATCAGGGCCCGGGACAGCACAATGAGCAGTTCTTC	CASSQDQGPGQHNEQFF
TRBJ2-1	TRBV19	NA	TRBD2	TGTGCCAGTAGACGACATGAGACTAGCGGGTACAATGAGCAGTTCTTC	CASRRHETSGYNEQFF
TRBJ1-4	TRBV11-2	once	NA	TGTGCCAGCAGCGTCACGACAGGATTTGTTAATGAAAAATTGTTTTTT	CASSVTTGFVNEKLFF
TRBJ1-2	TRBV5-1	few	TRBD1	TGCGCCAGCAGCTCCTACGCGGGACAGGGGGGCGGCTACACCTTC	CASSSYAGQGGGYTF
TRBJ2-4	TRBV6-1	NA	TRBD1	TGTGCCAGCAGTCACACAGGGGGGTTCGGCAAAAACATTCAGCACTTC	CASSHTGGFGKNIQHF
TRBJ2-2	TRBV29-1	few	TRBD2	TGTAGCATTGTACTAGCGGGAGGTTACACCGGGGAGCTGTTTTTT	CSIVLAGGYTGELFF
TRBJ1-5	TRBV29-1	NA	NA	TGCAGCACCGGAGGGGGAGCGAACCAACCCCAGCATTTT	CSTGGGANQPQHF
TRBJ2-7	TRBV11-2	NA	NA	TGTACCAGCAGCTTATCGGCAAGGTTTTCCTATGAGCAGTACTTC	CTSSLSARFSYEQYF
TRBJ2-6	TRBV6-5	NA	NA	TGTGCCAGTAGTTCGTCCGGGACTTGCGGGTATTCTGGGGCCAACGTCCTGACTTTC	CASSSSGTCGYSGANVLTF
TRBJ2-5	TRBV29-1	once	TRBD1	TGCATCGTTGAAGCGGACAGGGGGCGAACAGAGATCCAGTACTTC	CIVEADRGRTEIQYF
TRBJ2-3	TRBV7-8	NA	TRBD2	TGTGCCAGCAGCTCCCTCGGGTCTAGCGGGAGGAGTACGCAGTATTTT	CASSSLGSSGRSTQYF